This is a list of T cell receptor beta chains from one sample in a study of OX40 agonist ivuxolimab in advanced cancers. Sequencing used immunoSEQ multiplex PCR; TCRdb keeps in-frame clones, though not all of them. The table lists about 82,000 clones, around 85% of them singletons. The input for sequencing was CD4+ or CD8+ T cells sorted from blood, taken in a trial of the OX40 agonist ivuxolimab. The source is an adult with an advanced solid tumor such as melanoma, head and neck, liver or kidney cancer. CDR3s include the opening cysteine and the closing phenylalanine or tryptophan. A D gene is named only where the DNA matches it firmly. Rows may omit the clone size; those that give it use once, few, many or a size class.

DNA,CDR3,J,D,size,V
TGTGCCAGCAGTTTACCAGGGACCAATGAGCAGTTCTTC,CASSLPGTNEQFF,TRBJ2-1,-,-,TRBV28
TGTGCCAGCAGCTTAGAAGCGGGGGACATTACTAGCACAGATACGCAGTATTTT,CASSLEAGDITSTDTQYF,TRBJ2-3,TRBD2,few,TRBV13
TGTGCCAGCTCACCATCATTACAGGGTTTTTCGAACGAGCAGTACTTC,CASSPSLQGFSNEQYF,TRBJ2-7,-,-,TRBV18
TGTGCCAGCAGCTTGACCCTAGCGTTGGTGGGAGATACGCAGTATTTT,CASSLTLALVGDTQYF,TRBJ2-3,-,-,TRBV7-2
TGCGCCAGCAGTCAATGGGCTCCGTACACCTACGAGCAGTACTTC,CASSQWAPYTYEQYF,TRBJ2-7,-,-,TRBV23-1
TGCGCCAGCAGCTCCCCAGGGGGCAACGCTGAAGCTTTCTTT,CASSSPGGNAEAFF,TRBJ1-1,TRBD1,-,TRBV5-1
TGTGCCAGCAGCCAAACCGGGACTCCGGAGACCCAGTACTTC,CASSQTGTPETQYF,TRBJ2-5,-,-,TRBV5-4
TGTGCCAGCAGCATCCAGACCGTGAGGGAGACCCAGTACTTC,CASSIQTVRETQYF,TRBJ2-5,-,-,TRBV5-4
TGTGCCACCAGCAGAGGGCGGGATCTTTTAGGGGGTAAAAACATTCAGTACTTC,CATSRGRDLLGGKNIQYF,TRBJ2-4,-,-,TRBV15
TGTGCCAGCTCACCCGACTTTAGCTCCTACAATGAGCAGTTCTTC,CASSPDFSSYNEQFF,TRBJ2-1,-,-,TRBV18
TGTGCCAGCAGCGAGACCCGGGTAGGGGGGAACGAGCAGTACTTC,CASSETRVGGNEQYF,TRBJ2-7,-,-,TRBV5-6
TGTGCCAGCAGCCTAGAGGGGAACACTGAAGCTTTCTTT,CASSLEGNTEAFF,TRBJ1-1,-,-,TRBV11-2
TGTGCCACCCAGGGGATCTTCTACAATGAGCAGTTCTTC,CATQGIFYNEQFF,TRBJ2-1,-,-,TRBV27
TGTGCCAGCTCAGGACGGGCAGGGCTTGATAGCAATCAGCCCCAGCATTTT,CASSGRAGLDSNQPQHF,TRBJ1-5,-,-,TRBV18
TGCACCAGCAGCCAGGCAGGGGGGATGAACACTGAAGCTTTCTTT,CTSSQAGGMNTEAFF,TRBJ1-1,-,-,TRBV1
TGTGCCAGCAGCTTAGTGGGGGAGACCCAGTACTTC,CASSLVGETQYF,TRBJ2-5,-,-,TRBV7-2
TGTGCCAGTAGTACTTCGGACAGGGGGGGACAGCCCCAGCATTTT,CASSTSDRGGQPQHF,TRBJ1-5,TRBD1,-,TRBV19